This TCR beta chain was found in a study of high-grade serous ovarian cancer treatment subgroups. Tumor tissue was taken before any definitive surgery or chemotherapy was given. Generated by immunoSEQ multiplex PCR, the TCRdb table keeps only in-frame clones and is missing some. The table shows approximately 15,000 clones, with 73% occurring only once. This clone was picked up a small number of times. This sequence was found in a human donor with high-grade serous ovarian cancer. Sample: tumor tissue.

This CDR3 reads CASSLEVSYEQYF. CDR3 sequence (DNA): TGTGCCAGCAGCCTCGAGGTATCCTACGAGCAGTACTTC. The rearrangement links TRBV9 to TRBJ2-7; no reliable D call. V lost 4 bases and J 1 base, leaving 9 bases between the germline ends. Germline assignment: CDR1 SGDLS and CDR2 YYNGEE. The CDR3 length is 13 residues.